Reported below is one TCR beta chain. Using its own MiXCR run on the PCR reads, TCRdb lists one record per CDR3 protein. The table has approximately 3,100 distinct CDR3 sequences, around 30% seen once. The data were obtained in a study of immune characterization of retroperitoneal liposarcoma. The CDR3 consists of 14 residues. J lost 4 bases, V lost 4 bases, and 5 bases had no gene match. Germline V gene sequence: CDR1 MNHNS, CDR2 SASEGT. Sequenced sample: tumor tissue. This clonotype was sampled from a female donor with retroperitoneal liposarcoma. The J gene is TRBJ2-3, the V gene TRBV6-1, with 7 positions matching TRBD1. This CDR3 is CASSGATGADTQYF. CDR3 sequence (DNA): TGTGCCAGCAGTGGGGCCACAGGGGCAGATACGCAGTATTTT.